This TCR beta chain originates from a study of blood T cells in healthy people across ages. General study points: The study lacked donor CMV status, which possibly confounded expanded clonotype changes. Those diversity estimates obtained from one million T cells were thought to be underestimates.

Regarding this clonotype: Its antigen is as yet unknown.

A J-beta primer mix and a sample-barcoded 5' primer were used in a second PCR of about 7 to 11 cycles. Tags on each cDNA molecule came from a template-switch adaptor with 12 random nucleotides. TCRdb reprocessed the 5' RACE reads via MiXCR and lists one record per CDR3 protein. Of about 1.5 million distinct CDR3 sequences listed, 35% to 45% are singletons. Germline CDR1 SEHNR, CDR2 FQNEAQ (reference sequence). Trimming took off 5 bases at V and 0 bases at J, with 8 bases between the two ends. CDR3 length: 14 residues. Total RNA amounts of at least 5.5 micrograms were extracted per sample. This receptor was obtained from a woman in her late teens or twenties in good health. This sequence joins TRBV7-9 and TRBJ2-1; unclear D gene. Sequences were obtained from blood. CDR3 sequence (DNA): TGTGCCAGCAGCCGGACCATCTCCTACAATGAGCAGTTCTTC. Translating gives CASSRTISYNEQFF.